These 27 T cell receptor beta chains share one sample of origin, sequenced in a study of blood T cells in healthy people across ages. A sample-barcoded 5' primer and a J-beta primer mix were used in a second PCR of roughly 6 to 11 cycles. Using its own MiXCR run on the 5' RACE reads, TCRdb lists one record per CDR3 protein. Of hundreds of thousands of distinct CDR3 sequences in the sample, around 42% were seen once. Sequencing was carried out using blood. The receptors were gathered from a man between 60 and 75 years old in good health.

CDR3 nucleotide sequence: TGTGCCAGCAGCTTGGTCTCCGTGCCTAACTATGGCTACACCTTC. Its translation is CASSLVSVPNYGYTF. This chain joins TRBV5-4 and TRBJ1-2; D unresolved. The CDR3 has 15 residues. Trimming cost V 0 bases and J 0 bases, with 9 bases left between them. Germline CDR1 reads SGHNT; CDR2 reads YYREEE (reference sequence).

This clonotype came up a few times. The chain is built from TRBV12-3 or TRBV12-4 and TRBJ2-7, with no clear D. With 4 bases removed from V and 0 bases from J, the gap between germline ends came to 10 bases. The CDR3 is 14 amino acids. CDR3 residues: CASSSITTSYEQYF. Here the CDR3 DNA reads TGTGCCAGCAGTTCAATAACGACCTCCTACGAGCAGTACTTC.

DNA of the CDR3: TGTGCCAGCAGCTTCCCCGTAGGTATGAACACTGAAGCTTTCTTT. It yields the protein CASSFPVGMNTEAFF. The chain has TRBV13 and TRBJ1-1; D is uncertain. The germline V gene encodes CDR1 PRHDT and CDR2 FYEKMQ (reference sequence). The CDR3 is 15 residues long. V was cut by 3 bases and J by 0 bases, with 11 bases left in between.

The genes are TRBV28 and TRBJ2-3; D uncertain. Trimming left V 8 bases short and J 6 bases short, with 15 bases between. This CDR3 comprises 13 residues. In germline, CDR1 is MDHEN, CDR2 SYDVKM. CDR3: CASLKPRWDTQYF. CDR3 coding DNA: TGTGCCAGCCTTAAACCACGTTGGGATACGCAGTATTTT.

This clonotype was recorded a few times. This chain joins TRBV3-1 and TRBJ1-2; a possible D gene is TRBD1 (5 bases). CDR1 and CDR2 from the germline V gene are LGHDT and YNNKEL (reference sequence). The V end was cut by 2 bases, the J end by 8 bases, with 9 bases between. This CDR3 spans 12 amino acids. In DNA, the CDR3 is TGTGCCAGCAGCCAAAGGGGTGTAGGCTACACCTTC. Encoded protein: CASSQRGVGYTF.

Points on this clonotype: Its ends do not fully match the called genes, so a read error is possible. The J gene is TRBJ2-3, the V gene TRBV12-5, with D possibly TRBD1 on 5 matching bases. The CDR3 consists of 15 residues. The germline V gene has CDR1 LGHNT and CDR2 FRNRAP. The CDR3 loop is CAGGPDTMVTDTQYF. The CDR3 coding sequence is TGTGCTGGTGGACCGGACACGATGGTCACAGATACGCAGTATTTT. Using reference TRBV12-5 and TRBJ2-3 for the parts outside the CDR3, the full variable domain is DARVTQTPRHKVTEMGQEVTMRCQPILGHNTVFWYRQTMMQGLELLAYFRNRAPLDDSGMPKDRFSAEMPDATLATLKIQPSEPRDSAVYFCAGGPDTMVTDTQYFGPGTRLTVL.

There are a few counts of this clonotype. This chain connects TRBV7-9 to TRBJ1-1; D is ambiguous. The length of the CDR3 is 14 residues. Germline values: CDR1 SEHNR, CDR2 FQNEAQ (reference sequence). V lost 8 bases to trimming and J lost 1 base, with 14 bases between them. The chain's CDR3 is CASLRDTSNTEAFF. The CDR3, as DNA: TGTGCCAGCCTAAGGGATACCTCGAACACTGAAGCTTTCTTT.

The chain carries TRBV5-5 and TRBJ2-4, with D uncertain. The tail of the sequence fits TRBJ2-7 better, so the J call may be wrong. Germline CDR1 reads SGHKS; CDR2 reads YYEKEE (reference sequence). This CDR3 has 15 residues. In nucleotides, the CDR3 is TGTGCCAGCAGCCCGGAGAGTATCGAGTTCTACGAGCAGTACTTC. This gives the protein CASSPESIEFYEQYF.

The J gene is TRBJ1-2, the V gene TRBV7-2, with TRBD1 matching over 11 bases. The CDR3 runs 15 residues. Germline V gene data show CDR1 as SGHTA and CDR2 as FQGNSA. Trimming at V came to 4 bases and at J to 3 bases, leaving 4 bases not matched to a gene. This chain's CDR3 is CASSSEGQGDYGYTF. Written as DNA, the CDR3 is TGTGCCAGCAGCTCGGAGGGACAGGGGGACTATGGCTACACCTTC.

This clonotype was recorded a few times. The chain carries TRBV28 and TRBJ1-2; 7 nucleotides agree with TRBD1. The V gene end was trimmed by 7 bases and the J gene end by 4 bases; junction bases not matched to a gene: 6. Germline V gives CDR1 MDHEN, CDR2 SYDVKM. This CDR3 contains 13 residues. This chain's CDR3 is CASKRDSAYGYTF. The CDR3 DNA reads TGTGCCAGCAAAAGGGACAGCGCCTATGGCTACACCTTC.

The CDR3 reads CASRKNAYEQYF. CDR3 bases: TGTGCCAGCAGGAAGAACGCTTATGAGCAGTACTTC. This chain uses TRBV6-5 with TRBJ2-7, with D hard to call. The CDR3 spans 12 residues. Trimming stripped 6 bases from V and 7 bases from J, with 13 bases between. Per germline, CDR1 MNHEY and CDR2 SVGAGI.

Notes on this clonotype: A read error may explain this, as a much larger clone is one base away. The gene calls are TRBV14 and TRBJ1-1, with no clear D. Germline-derived CDR1 and CDR2 are SGHDN and FVKESK. This CDR3 is built from 13 residues. Trimming cost V 5 bases and J 2 bases, with 9 bases left between them. CDR3 coding DNA: TGTGCCAGCAGCGAGACCAGCAACACTGAAGCTTTCTTT. Its translation is CASSETSNTEAFF.

In this sample, this clonotype turned up many times. The rearrangement uses TRBV29-1 and TRBJ2-5; D call uncertain. V lost 3 bases and J lost 5, with 10 bases in between. The CDR3 sequence is 12 residues long. Per the germline V gene, CDR1 is SQVTM and CDR2 is ANQGSEA. CDR3 DNA: TGCAGCGTTGAGACGGGCGGCGAGACCCAGTACTTC. Encoded protein: CSVETGGETQYF.

This chain connects TRBV15 to TRBJ1-4; weak D call: TRBD1 (5 bases). Per germline, CDR1 LNHNV and CDR2 YYDKDF (reference sequence). CDR3 size: 14 residues. Trimming cost V 2 bases and J 7 bases, with 11 bases left between them. CDR3 loop: CATSRQGGSEKLFF. In nucleotides, the CDR3 is TGTGCCACCAGCAGACAGGGAGGGAGTGAAAAACTGTTTTTT.

V is TRBV29-1 and J is TRBJ2-4, with TRBD1 matching over 12 bases. The J call is in doubt because the DNA end fits TRBJ2-5 better. The length of the CDR3 is 16 residues. Germline-derived CDR1 and CDR2 are SQVTM and ANQGSEA. The CDR3 protein is CSVPYRDRGLRETQYF. Here the CDR3 DNA reads TGCAGCGTCCCATACCGGGACAGGGGGCTACGAGAGACCCAGTACTTC.

A few counts support this clonotype. The chain recombines TRBV6-6 with TRBJ2-6; D is uncertain. V shed 8 bases and J shed 0 bases, with 11 bases lying between them. Germline-derived CDR1 and CDR2 are MNHNY and SVGAGI (reference sequence). CDR3 length: 15 residues. The CDR3 sequence: CASQNEGSGANVLTF. The DNA of the CDR3 is TGTGCCAGCCAAAACGAAGGCTCTGGGGCCAACGTCCTGACTTTC.

This chain links TRBV5-6 with TRBJ2-5, with 9 bases that match TRBD1. Losses at the gene ends were 4 bases for V and 2 bases for J; bases not matched to a gene: 15. This CDR3 has 18 amino acids. Germline values: CDR1 SGHDT, CDR2 YYEEEE. The CDR3 DNA reads as TGTGCCAGCAGCCTCGGGACAGGGAGAGGGTTTTGGCAAGAGACCCAGTACTTC. It translates to CASSLGTGRGFWQETQYF.

V and J are TRBV27 and TRBJ2-7, with D possibly being TRBD1 (5 bases). The CDR3 has 14 amino acids. V lost 3 bases, J lost 6 bases, and 15 bases lay in between. Per germline, CDR1 MNHEY and CDR2 SMNVEV (reference sequence). This CDR3 reads CASSFLDRSSEQYF. The CDR3 DNA is TGTGCCAGCAGTTTTCTCGACAGATCAAGCGAGCAGTACTTC.

This clonotype was detected only a few times. The chain employs TRBV7-2 and TRBJ1-5, with 9 bases that match TRBD1. CDR1 is SGHTA, CDR2 FQGNSA, per germline. The CDR3 sequence is 14 residues long. V shed 5 bases and J 4 bases; nucleotides not matched to a gene: 3. This CDR3 reads CASSLDRGNQPQHF. In nucleotides, the CDR3 is TGTGCCAGCAGCCTGGACAGGGGAAATCAGCCCCAGCATTTT.

The J gene is TRBJ2-7, the V gene TRBV2, with D maybe TRBD2 (5 bases). CDR3 length: 14 residues. CDR1 is SNHLY, CDR2 FYNNEI, per germline. Trimming cost V 4 bases and J 4 bases, with 14 bases left between them. The CDR3, as DNA: TGTGCCAGCAGTGCACGAGCGAGGGAGTACGAGCAGTACTTC. It translates to CASSARAREYEQYF. Complete variable domain (other parts from reference TRBV2 and TRBJ2-7): EPEVTQTPSHQVTQMGQEVILRCVPISNHLYFYWYRQILGQKVEFLVSFYNNEISEKSEIFDDQFSVERPDGSNFTLKIRSTKLEDSAMYFCASSARAREYEQYFGPGTRLTVT.

The J gene is TRBJ2-3, the V gene TRBV10-2; unclear D gene. The V end was cut by 8 bases, the J end by 4 bases, with 4 bases between. Germline loops: CDR1 WSHSY, CDR2 SAAADI. CDR3 length equals 10 residues. The CDR3 region is CASAADTQYF. The CDR3 DNA sequence: TGCGCCAGCGCGGCAGATACGCAGTATTTT.

The chain combines TRBV20-1 with TRBJ1-2; no clear D. Trimming took off 1 base at V and 3 bases at J, with 21 bases between the two ends. Germline CDR1 is DFQATT and CDR2 is SNEGSKA (reference sequence). The CDR3 length is 17 residues. CDR3 in amino acids: CSARVPLHATPDYGYTF. DNA of the CDR3: TGCAGTGCTAGAGTCCCCCTCCATGCCACCCCTGACTATGGCTACACCTTC.

This clonotype appeared a few times. This chain links TRBV20-1 with TRBJ2-7, with D tentatively TRBD1 or TRBD2 (5 bases each). The V end was cut by 6 bases, the J end by 2 bases, with 17 bases between. Germline V gene lookup returns CDR1 DFQATT and CDR2 SNEGSKA (reference sequence). The CDR3 sequence is 14 residues long. This CDR3 reads CSANLGTATYEQYF. The CDR3 coding sequence is TGCAGTGCCAACCTCGGGACCGCAACCTACGAGCAGTACTTC.

This clonotype came up a few times. The chain combines TRBV9 with TRBJ2-7; D is unclear. CDR1 is SGDLS and CDR2 is YYNGEE in the germline V gene. The CDR3 extends over 14 amino acids. Between the trimmed V and J ends, which lost 3 bases and 2 bases, there was a span of 12 bases. CDR3 residues: CASSDGHGTYEQYF. The CDR3 nucleotides read TGTGCCAGCAGCGACGGTCATGGGACCTACGAGCAGTACTTC.

The V and J genes are TRBV2 and TRBJ2-7, with 8 bases matching TRBD1. Per the germline V gene, CDR1 is SNHLY and CDR2 is FYNNEI. J was trimmed by 5 bases and V by 10 bases; bases with no gene match: 10. The CDR3 has 13 amino acids. The CDR3 reads CATRRDRYDEQYF. For the CDR3, the DNA is TGTGCCACGAGACGGGACAGGTACGACGAGCAGTACTTC.

V and J are TRBV5-5 and TRBJ2-3; 9 bases align to TRBD2. The CDR3 runs to 14 residues. Looked up from germline, CDR1 is SGHKS and CDR2 is YYEKEE (reference sequence). As DNA, the CDR3 is TGTGCTTGGGGCGGGGGGGAGACCACAGATACGCAGTATTTT. Translated: CAWGGGETTDTQYF.

The chain links TRBV5-8 to TRBJ2-3, with a tentative D call TRBD1 (5 bases). This CDR3 region has 15 residues. Trimming took off 0 bases at V and 2 bases at J, with 10 bases between the two ends. CDR1 and CDR2 (germline): SGHTS, YDEGEE. The CDR3 loop reads CASSLANRFTDTQYF. CDR3 in DNA: TGTGCCAGCAGCTTGGCCAACAGGTTCACAGATACGCAGTATTTT.